This T cell receptor (beta chain) is drawn from a study of blood T cell repertoires in COVID-19. For the study at large: There were acute and convalescent COVID-19 samples, and they came from the United States, Italy and Spain. T cells, B-cell-depleted T cells, or PBMCs provided the cDNA or gDNA that served as material.

Seattle enrolled patients during active infection and tracked them longitudinally. CDR3 length: 18 residues. Germline loops: CDR1 SGHDN, CDR2 FVKESK. Between the trimmed V and J ends, which lost 2 bases and 4 bases, there was a span of 22 bases. Sequencing used immunoSEQ multiplex PCR; TCRdb keeps in-frame clones, though not all of them. Among about 400,000 clones listed, 70% to 90% were seen once. This chain links TRBV14 with TRBJ2-3, with TRBD1 as a possible D gene (6 bases). The sequenced sample consisted of peripheral blood. The receptor was derived from a woman aged 60-75 years with COVID-19, enrolled during active disease. The CDR3 DNA is TGTGCCAGCAGCCAACCTACCCTGGGGACACTTCTTGCAGATACGCAGTATTTT. The encoded protein is CASSQPTLGTLLADTQYF.